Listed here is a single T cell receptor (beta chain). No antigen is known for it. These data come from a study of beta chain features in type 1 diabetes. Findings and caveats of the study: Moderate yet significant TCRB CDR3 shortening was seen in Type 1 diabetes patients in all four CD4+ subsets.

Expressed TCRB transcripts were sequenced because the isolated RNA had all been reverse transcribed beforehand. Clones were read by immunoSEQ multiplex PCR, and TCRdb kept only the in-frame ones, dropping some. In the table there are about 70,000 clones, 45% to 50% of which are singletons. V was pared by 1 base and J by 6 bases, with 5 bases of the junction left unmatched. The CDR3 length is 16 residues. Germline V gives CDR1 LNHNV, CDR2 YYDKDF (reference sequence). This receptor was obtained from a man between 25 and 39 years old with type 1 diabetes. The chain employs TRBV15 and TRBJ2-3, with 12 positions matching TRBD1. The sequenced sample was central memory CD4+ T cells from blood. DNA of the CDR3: TGTGCCACCAGCAGAGCCGGGACAGGGGGCGCGGATACGCAGTATTTT. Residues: CATSRAGTGGADTQYF. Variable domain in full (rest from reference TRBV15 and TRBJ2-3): DAMVIQNPRYQVTQFGKPVTLSCSQTLNHNVMYWYQQKSSQAPKLLFHYYDKDFNNEADTPDNFQSRRPNTSFCFLDIRSPGLGDTAMYLCATSRAGTGGADTQYFGPGTRLTVL.